This T cell receptor beta chain was found in a study of cytomegalovirus exposure and HLA in healthy donors (TCRdb year 2017). About the investigation overall: In an earlier analysis of 587 of the donors, roughly 300 Gb of sequence data and 95 million to 130 million unique TCR beta sequences from roughly 180 million T cells were reported. An early release that covered 500 to 800 HLA-typed donors contained 250 to 350 gigabases of sequencing data and 70 million to 100 million unique TCR sequences. Among the 398 genotyped donors, approximately 82% belonged to the genetic ancestry cluster associated with self-reported Caucasian donors. The study aimed to test whether cataloging public T cell receptors could reveal signatures of past pathogen exposure. The study profiled the T cell repertoires of 666 subjects by immunosequencing and related them to cytomegalovirus serostatus. In addition to the first cohort of roughly 700 subjects, a separate validation cohort of under 150 different subjects was used. To predict cytomegalovirus infection status, the study brought together high-throughput TCR immunosequencing, statistical association of individual TCRs with disease status, and machine learning. A later analysis re-examined previously published TCR beta repertoires from around 670 donors and added high-resolution HLA genotyping to investigate patterns of TCR occurrence. Rather than drawing on any new phenotypic data, the later analysis identified candidate immune exposures from TCR beta sequences and the way those sequences occurred across donors. An earlier analysis of some 500 of the donors applied high-throughput TCR beta sequencing to assess whether each TCR beta V gene segment acted as functional or pseudogenic. Donor age, sex, ethnicity and CMV serostatus were compiled alongside the repertoire data. A later genetic analysis used genome-wide SNP genotypes for about 60% of the 666 donors, treating that subset as a discovery cohort. Every discovery cohort repertoire had been produced on one sequencing platform. Class I and class II HLA loci were covered by the typing at four-digit resolution. The number of donors typed differed by locus, with about 629-630 for A, B, C, DRB1 and DQB1, roughly 550 for DQA1, under 610 for DPA1, and some 450 for DPB1. Because of strong linkage in the cohort, four or five DR-DQ haplotypes were treated as single units for association and clustering. On average, around 240,000 unique TCR beta nucleotide sequences were sequenced per donor among some 420 genotyped donors of the cohort, with 15% to 20% of those sequences being non-productive.

Including cysteine and phenylalanine, the CDR3 has 11 amino acids. Solely the CDR3 DNA is kept, with 33 bases framed from the first base. Trimming at the junction amounts to 7 bases on V and 4 bases on J, and the germline ends lie 8 bases apart. For CDR1 and CDR2, the germline V gene (reference sequence) lists GTSNPN and SVGIG. The cohort was made up of 666 healthy bone marrow donors. Cohort members were all nominally healthy when sampled, although unrecorded immune exposures were likely present. The donor tested CMV seronegative, placing the donor among the 350 or so seronegative members of the cohort. Each donor provided a peripheral blood sample, and peripheral blood mononuclear cells were used for TCR beta sequencing. The Qiagen DNeasy Blood Extraction Kit was used to extract genomic DNA from the blood cell samples. General conclusions and limits of the study: A later analysis reported that several top co-occurrence clusters appeared linked to parvovirus B19, influenza, CMV and Epstein-Barr virus. Because counts were too low, some 17 rarely observed V segments, including chromosome 9 orphons, were left out of the earlier analysis of approximately 580 of the donors. CMV serostatus was the only immune exposure information available for the cohort. An earlier analysis of approximately 570 of the donors showed that most TCR beta V segments appeared in productive rearrangements either about 90% or about 30% of the time, which broadly matched IMGT annotations. Correlated functional status among segregating V segments might reflect linkage disequilibrium, but an unknown experimental factor could not be ruled out. A later analysis found that TCR association rates varied across HLA loci, with DRB1 alleles showing the most associated TCRs and HLA-C alleles the fewest. The cohort was sequenced for TCR beta chains only, and without alpha or paired-chain data the features that could be detected were limited. The presence/absence analyses assumed that sequencing depth was roughly uniform across donors, and that assumption may not be true. In a later analysis, most CMV-associated TCR beta chains were found to appear HLA-restricted, with HLA associations seemingly driven largely by CMV exposure. The study gave a list of roughly 150 TCR beta chains associated with cytomegalovirus. In a later genetic analysis, a missense DCLRE1C variant was associated with V-gene and J-gene trimming of TCR beta chains, and the association was replicated in an independent cohort. In both the original and validation cohorts, the classifier was reported to diagnose cytomegalovirus status with high specificity and sensitivity. When HLA alleles, especially DR and DQ, strongly co-occurred, TCR associations were difficult to assign to individual alleles. HLA typing was unavailable for some donors at each locus, so association tests used only the typed subset. Three of the identified cytomegalovirus-associated TCR beta chains were confirmed in vitro to be specific for cytomegalovirus antigens. Some IMGT-functional V segments, including TRBV6-2 and TRBV6-3, could not be distinguished by the 87-base-pair reads and were therefore excluded. At a false discovery rate of 0.05, a later analysis linked under 20,000 TCR beta sequences to specific HLA alleles. The authors suggested that the approach could potentially be generalized to other disease states and immunological phenotypes. A group of highly shared sequence variants was considered likely to be a technical artifact of the sequencing pipeline. In a later analysis, HLA-associated TCR beta chains were found to be more clonally expanded and to have lower generation probabilities than equally common non-associated chains. In a later genetic analysis, fewer N-insertions in productive TCRs were reported among donors in an Asian-associated ancestry cluster than the roughly 700-donor mean. A further reported finding was that TCR beta sequences accurately predicted the HLA-A and HLA-B alleles for most subjects in the first cohort. While some public TCRs were present in many individuals, most TCR sequences turned up only very rarely across donors.

Library creation used the immunoSEQ multiplex PCR assay. A mixture of 60 forward primers for TCR Vbeta segments and 13 reverse primers for TCR Jbeta segments was used in the multiplex PCR. The CDR3 region of rearranged TCR beta genes was amplified from genomic DNA by a multiplex PCR assay. On the Illumina HiSeq System, the amplified TCR beta libraries were sequenced as 87-base-pair reads. For the original study's pipeline: In a later analysis, roughly 80 million unique TCR beta chains were counted across the approximately 620 repertoires, and about 10 million of these chains were shared by at least two donors. Raw reads were error-corrected and collapsed into unique sequences with a nearest-neighbor algorithm that merged closely related sequences to remove PCR and sequencing errors. V, D and J gene segments were assigned by aligning CDR3 sequences to IMGT reference sequences. For a sequence to be retained, at least a six-nucleotide match to both a V gene segment and a J gene segment was required. Rearrangements were called productive when the CDR3 lacked stop codons and stayed in frame with V and J; all others were non-productive. Following IMGT convention, CDR3 was defined as the stretch from the second conserved V-encoded cysteine to the conserved J-encoded phenylalanine. In an earlier analysis of approximately 500 of the donors, sequences lacking an unambiguous match to a single V gene segment were excluded. In an earlier analysis of almost 600 of the donors, a V segment was called functional when productive rearrangements were above 56.7%, and segregating when the standard deviation between donors exceeded 5%. A statistical classification framework was built for diagnosing cytomegalovirus status from the catalog of TCR beta chain sequences. A later analysis assigned V and J genes by comparing TCR nucleotide sequences with IMGT/GENE-DB human TR gene sequences. The TCRdist pipeline was used in a later analysis to assign CDR3 sequences and most-parsimonious VDJ recombination scenarios. In a later analysis, each TCR beta chain was defined by its CDR3 amino acid sequence together with its V-gene family, and reads without a unique V-gene family were excluded. A later analysis removed 550 to 700 highly shared, low-generation-probability nucleotide sequences to deal with suspected cross-contamination and a sequencing artifact. For each public chain, a later analysis derived a clonal expansion index from normalized ranks of inferred template counts within each repertoire. A later analysis computed generation probabilities with a VDJ recombination model fitted to out-of-frame rearrangements, and checked the results against IGoR. A later analysis scored TCR-TCR, TCR-HLA and TCR-CMV co-occurrence with hypergeometric tests, applying a repertoire-size bias correction to TCR pairs. To estimate false discovery rates, a later analysis permuted the HLA or CMV assignments 20 times. In a later analysis, co-occurring TCRs were grouped using DBSCAN, and TCRdist sequence similarity was added for clustering within HLA-allele-positive subsets. Repertoires with fewer than 30,000 or more than 120,000 public chains, plus five repertoires with anomalous nucleotide sharing, were excluded from co-occurrence clustering. Drawn from immuneACCESS, this table holds only the in-frame rearrangements with V and J called that TCRdb kept. Clones are partly lost; checked studies trace under half to an unresolved V gene and leave the rest unexplained. V, J and clone size reflect that table, while D and trimming were determined from the DNA. For this sample the table gives approximately 150,000 clones, of which roughly 76% were detected only once. About 13% of the sample is held by the ten biggest clonotypes.

With regard to this clone: Its antigen remains undetermined. Base-call qualities are not available, and no considerably larger clone is one nucleotide away.

The sequence joins TRBV30 to TRBJ2-1; no D gene call is confident. The clonotype comes from a woman in her fifties or sixties in good health and CMV-seronegative. The sequenced sample consisted of PBMCs. The CDR3 region reads CASGDYNEQFF. Here is the DNA: TGTGCCTCAGGTGATTACAATGAGCAGTTCTTC.